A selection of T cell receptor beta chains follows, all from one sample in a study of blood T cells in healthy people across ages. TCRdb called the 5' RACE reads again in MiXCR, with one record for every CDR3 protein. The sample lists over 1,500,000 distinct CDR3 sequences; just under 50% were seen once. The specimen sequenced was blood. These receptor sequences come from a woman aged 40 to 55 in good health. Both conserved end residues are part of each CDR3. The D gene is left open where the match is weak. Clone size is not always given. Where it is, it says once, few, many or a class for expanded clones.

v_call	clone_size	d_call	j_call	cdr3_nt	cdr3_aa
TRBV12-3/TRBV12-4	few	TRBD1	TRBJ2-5	TGTGCCAGCGAACAGGGGTTAGGTGAGACCCAGTACTTC	CASEQGLGETQYF
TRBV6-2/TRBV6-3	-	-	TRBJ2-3	TGTGCCAGCAGTTTGAGCCGGGGGTACTTCACAGATACGCAGTATTTT	CASSLSRGYFTDTQYF
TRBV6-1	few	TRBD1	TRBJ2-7	TGTGCCAGCAGGACCAGTTCGACAGGGGGCTACGAGCAGTACTTC	CASRTSSTGGYEQYF
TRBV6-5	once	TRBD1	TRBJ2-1	TGTGCCAGCAGTTCCGGGACAGGGGTTGCGGGAGAGCAGTTCTTC	CASSSGTGVAGEQFF
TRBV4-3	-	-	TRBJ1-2	TGCGCCAGCAGCCATACGGACAGCGATGGCTACACCTTC	CASSHTDSDGYTF
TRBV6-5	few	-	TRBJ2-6	TGTGCCAGCAGTTCGCTCATCTCTGGGGCCAACGTCCTGACTTTC	CASSSLISGANVLTF
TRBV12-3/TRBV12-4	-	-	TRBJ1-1	TGTGCCAGCAGCGGGAGTAGAAAGGAAGCTTTCTTT	CASSGSRKEAFF
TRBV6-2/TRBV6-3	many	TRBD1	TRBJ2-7	TGTGCCAGCAGGGGCCAGGGGGAATCCTACGAGCAGTACTTC	CASRGQGESYEQYF
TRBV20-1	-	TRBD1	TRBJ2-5	TGCAGTGCTCCAGAACCCGGACAGGGATGGGGCCAAGAGACCCAGTACTTC	CSAPEPGQGWGQETQYF
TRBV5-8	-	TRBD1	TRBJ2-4	TGTGCCAGCAGCAAGACAGGGACCAAAAACATTCAGTACTTC	CASSKTGTKNIQYF
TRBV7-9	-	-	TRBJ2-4	TGTGCCAGCAGCCAGGTGAACGTCCTAGCCAAAAACATTCAGTACTTC	CASSQVNVLAKNIQYF
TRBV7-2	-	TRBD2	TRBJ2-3	TGTGCCAGCAGCTCGGGACTAGCGGGGGGTGCACAGGGGACGCAGTATTTT	CASSSGLAGGAQGTQYF
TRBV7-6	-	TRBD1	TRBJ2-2	TGTGCCAGCAACAGGGGGCCGGGCACCGGGGAGCTGTTTTTT	CASNRGPGTGELFF
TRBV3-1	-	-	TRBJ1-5	TGTGCCAGCAGCCCGAGGACACGGCAGCCCCAGCATTTT	CASSPRTRQPQHF